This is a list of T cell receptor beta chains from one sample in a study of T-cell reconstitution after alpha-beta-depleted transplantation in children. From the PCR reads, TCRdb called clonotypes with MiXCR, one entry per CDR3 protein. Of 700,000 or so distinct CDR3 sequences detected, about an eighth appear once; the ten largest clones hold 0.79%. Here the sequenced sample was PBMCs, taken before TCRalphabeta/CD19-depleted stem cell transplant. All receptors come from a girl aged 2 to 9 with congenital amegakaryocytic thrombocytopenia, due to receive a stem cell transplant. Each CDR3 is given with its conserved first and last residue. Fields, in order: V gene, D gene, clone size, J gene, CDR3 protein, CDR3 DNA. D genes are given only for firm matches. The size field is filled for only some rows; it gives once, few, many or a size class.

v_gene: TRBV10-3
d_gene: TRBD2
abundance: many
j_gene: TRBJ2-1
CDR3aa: CAIRTYSGSDNEQFF
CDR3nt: TGTGCCATCAGGACTTATAGCGGGAGCGACAATGAGCAGTTCTTC

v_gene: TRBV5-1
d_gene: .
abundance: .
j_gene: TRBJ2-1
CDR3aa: CASTLDGGISYNEQFF
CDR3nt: TGCGCCAGCACCTTGGATGGCGGGATCTCCTACAATGAGCAGTTCTTC

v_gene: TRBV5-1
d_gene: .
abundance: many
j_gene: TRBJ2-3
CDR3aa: CASSYLLPNLNTDTQYF
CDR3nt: TGCGCCAGCAGCTATCTTTTACCGAACCTCAACACAGATACGCAGTATTTT

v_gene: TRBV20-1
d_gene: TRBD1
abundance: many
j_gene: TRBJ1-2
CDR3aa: CSAPGQGPYGGYTF
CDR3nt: TGCAGTGCTCCCGGACAGGGCCCCTATGGGGGCTACACCTTC

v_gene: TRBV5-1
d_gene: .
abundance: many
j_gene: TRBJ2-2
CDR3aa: CASSLTDATNTGELFF
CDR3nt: TGCGCCAGCAGCTTAACAGACGCAACGAACACCGGGGAGCTGTTTTTT

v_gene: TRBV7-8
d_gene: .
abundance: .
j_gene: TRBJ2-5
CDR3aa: CAINKGLAGETQYF
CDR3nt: TGTGCGATCAATAAAGGGCTAGCCGGGGAGACCCAGTACTTC

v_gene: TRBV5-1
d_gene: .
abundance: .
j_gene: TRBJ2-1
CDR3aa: CASSLGLGLYNEQFF
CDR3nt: TGCGCCAGCAGCTTGGGACTCGGGCTCTACAATGAGCAGTTCTTC

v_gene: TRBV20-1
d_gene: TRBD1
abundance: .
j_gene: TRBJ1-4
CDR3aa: CSASPWGTGDEKLFF
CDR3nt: TGCAGTGCTAGTCCCTGGGGGACAGGGGATGAAAAACTGTTTTTT

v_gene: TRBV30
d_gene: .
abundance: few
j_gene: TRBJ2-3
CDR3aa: CAWSGVGSTDTQYF
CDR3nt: TGTGCCTGGAGTGGAGTTGGGAGCACAGATACGCAGTATTTT

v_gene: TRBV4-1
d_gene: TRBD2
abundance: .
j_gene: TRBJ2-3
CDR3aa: CASSRLLAGGTRRTDTQYF
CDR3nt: TGCGCCAGCAGCCGACTCCTAGCGGGAGGGACGAGGCGCACAGATACGCAGTATTTT

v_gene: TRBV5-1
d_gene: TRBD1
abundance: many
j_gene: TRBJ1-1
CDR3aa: CASSLATTRGDTEAFF
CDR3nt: TGCGCCAGCAGCTTGGCTACTACCAGGGGGGACACTGAAGCTTTCTTT

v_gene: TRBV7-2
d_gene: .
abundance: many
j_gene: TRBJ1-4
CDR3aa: CASSLGGLREKLFF
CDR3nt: TGTGCCAGCAGCTTAGGAGGTTTACGGGAAAAACTGTTTTTT

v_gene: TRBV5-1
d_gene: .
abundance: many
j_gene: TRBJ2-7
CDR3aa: CASSLSLGTTYEQYF
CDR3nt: TGCGCCAGCAGCTTGTCCTTGGGCACAACCTACGAGCAGTACTTC

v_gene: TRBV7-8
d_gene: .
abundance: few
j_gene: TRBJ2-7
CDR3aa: CASTRRGGHEQYF
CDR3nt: TGTGCCAGCACCCGGAGGGGCGGCCACGAGCAGTACTTC

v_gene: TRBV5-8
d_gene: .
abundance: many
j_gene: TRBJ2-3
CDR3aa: CASSLFYF
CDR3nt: TGTGCCAGCAGCTTGTTCTACTTT

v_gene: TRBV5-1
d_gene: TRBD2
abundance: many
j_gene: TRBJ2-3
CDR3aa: CASSLASLAGGEDTQYF
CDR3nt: TGCGCCAGCAGCTTGGCCTCACTAGCGGGAGGAGAAGATACGCAGTATTTT

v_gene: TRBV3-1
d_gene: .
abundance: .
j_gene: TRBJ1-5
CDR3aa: CASSSQLLRQAPSNQPQHF
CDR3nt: TGTGCCAGCAGTTCCCAGCTCCTGAGACAGGCACCGAGCAATCAGCCCCAGCATTTT

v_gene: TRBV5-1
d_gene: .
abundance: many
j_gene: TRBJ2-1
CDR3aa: CASSLGQGINEQFF
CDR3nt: TGCGCCAGCAGCTTGGGGCAGGGGATCAATGAGCAGTTCTTC

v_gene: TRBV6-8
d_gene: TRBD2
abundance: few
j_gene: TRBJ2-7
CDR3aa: CASTFTCSGSHEQYF
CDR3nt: TGTGCCAGCACTTTTACATGCAGCGGGAGTCACGAGCAGTACTTC

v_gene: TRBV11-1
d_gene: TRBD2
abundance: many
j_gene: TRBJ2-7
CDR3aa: CASSSPGQKHSGRIHEQYF
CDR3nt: TGTGCCAGCAGCTCTCCGGGGCAGAAGCATAGCGGGAGAATCCACGAGCAGTACTTC

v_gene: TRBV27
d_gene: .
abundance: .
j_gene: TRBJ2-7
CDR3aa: CASSPLDSEQYF
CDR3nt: TGTGCCAGCAGTCCCCTCGACAGCGAGCAGTACTTC

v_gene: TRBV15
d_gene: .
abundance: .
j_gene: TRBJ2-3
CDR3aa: CATSRDQEMTDTQYF
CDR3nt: TGTGCCACCAGCAGAGATCAGGAGATGACAGATACGCAGTATTTT

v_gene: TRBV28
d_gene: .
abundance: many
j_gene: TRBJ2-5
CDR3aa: CASRGTVQETQYF
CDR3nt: TGTGCCAGCCGGGGGACAGTCCAAGAGACCCAGTACTTC

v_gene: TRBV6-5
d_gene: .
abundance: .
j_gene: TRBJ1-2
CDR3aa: CASSYSAGYGYTF
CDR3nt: TGTGCCAGCAGTTACTCGGCAGGGTATGGCTACACCTTC

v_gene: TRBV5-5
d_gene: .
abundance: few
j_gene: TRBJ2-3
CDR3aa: CASSSLTSGGTQYF
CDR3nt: TGTGCCAGCAGCTCCCTGACAAGTGGAGGAACGCAGTATTTT

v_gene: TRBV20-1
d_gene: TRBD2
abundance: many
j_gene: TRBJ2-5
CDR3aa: CSAREYGTSGEETQYF
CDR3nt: TGCAGTGCTAGAGAATACGGGACTAGCGGAGAAGAGACCCAGTACTTC

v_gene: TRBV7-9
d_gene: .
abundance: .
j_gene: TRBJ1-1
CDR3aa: CASTPRGNTEAFF
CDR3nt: TGTGCCAGCACCCCTCGGGGGAACACTGAAGCTTTCTTT

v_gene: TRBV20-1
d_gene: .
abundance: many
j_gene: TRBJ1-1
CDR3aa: CSARDLLSVRQLNTEAFF
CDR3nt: TGCAGTGCTAGAGACCTTTTGTCCGTGCGCCAATTGAACACTGAAGCTTTCTTT

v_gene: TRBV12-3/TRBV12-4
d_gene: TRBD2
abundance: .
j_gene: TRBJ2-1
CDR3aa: CASTHSGSSYNEQFF
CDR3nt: TGTGCCAGCACCCATAGCGGGAGCTCCTACAATGAGCAGTTCTTC

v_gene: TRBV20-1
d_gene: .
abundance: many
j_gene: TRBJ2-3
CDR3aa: CSARGPPDGDTQYF
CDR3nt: TGCAGTGCCCGCGGGCCACCAGATGGAGATACGCAGTATTTT

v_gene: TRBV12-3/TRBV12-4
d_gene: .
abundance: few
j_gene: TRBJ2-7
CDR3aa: CASTLGAYEQYF
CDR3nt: TGTGCCAGCACCCTTGGGGCCTACGAGCAGTACTTC

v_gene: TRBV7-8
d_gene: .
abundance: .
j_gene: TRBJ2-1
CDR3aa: CASSPSGHPMYNEQFF
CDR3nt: TGTGCCAGCAGCCCCTCGGGACACCCTATGTACAATGAGCAGTTCTTC

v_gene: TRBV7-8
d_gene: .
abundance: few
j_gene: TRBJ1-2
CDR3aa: CASSAATDSIYGYTF
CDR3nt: TGTGCCAGCAGCGCAGCGACGGACAGTATCTATGGCTACACCTTC

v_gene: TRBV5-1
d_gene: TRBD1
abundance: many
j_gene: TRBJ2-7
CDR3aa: CASSLDRGSYEQYF
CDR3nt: TGCGCCAGCAGCTTGGACAGGGGTTCCTACGAGCAGTACTTC

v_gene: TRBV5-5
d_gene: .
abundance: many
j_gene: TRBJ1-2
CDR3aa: CASSKGTVYGYTF
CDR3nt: TGTGCCAGCAGCAAGGGGACCGTCTATGGCTACACCTTC

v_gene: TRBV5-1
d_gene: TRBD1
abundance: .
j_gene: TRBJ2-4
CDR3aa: CASSLGTGGAGIQYF
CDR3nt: TGCGCCAGCAGCTTGGGGACAGGGGGCGCGGGCATTCAGTACTTC

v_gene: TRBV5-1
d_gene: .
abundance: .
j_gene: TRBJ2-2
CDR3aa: CASQTGRGNTGELFF
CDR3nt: TGCGCCAGCCAAACGGGAAGGGGAAACACCGGGGAGCTGTTTTTT

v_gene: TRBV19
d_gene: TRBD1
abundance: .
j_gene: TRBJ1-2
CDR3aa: CATLRDREDRGYTF
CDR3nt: TGTGCCACTCTACGGGACAGGGAGGATCGGGGCTACACCTTC

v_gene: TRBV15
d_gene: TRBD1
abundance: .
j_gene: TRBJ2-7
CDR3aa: CATSREKTGNLPYEQYF
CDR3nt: TGTGCCACCAGCAGAGAGAAGACAGGGAATCTACCCTACGAGCAGTACTTC

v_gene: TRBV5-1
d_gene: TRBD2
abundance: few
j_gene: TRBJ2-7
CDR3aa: CASSRILSGGSYEQYF
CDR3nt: TGCGCCAGCAGCCGCATTCTTAGCGGGGGGTCTTACGAGCAGTACTTC

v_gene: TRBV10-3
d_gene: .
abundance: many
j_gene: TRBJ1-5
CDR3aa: CAISDGSHNQPQHF
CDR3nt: TGTGCCATCAGTGATGGGAGTCACAATCAGCCCCAGCATTTT

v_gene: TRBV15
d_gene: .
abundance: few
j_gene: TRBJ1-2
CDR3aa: CATSPPGSYYGYTF
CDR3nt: TGTGCCACCAGCCCCCCCGGTTCTTACTATGGCTACACCTTC

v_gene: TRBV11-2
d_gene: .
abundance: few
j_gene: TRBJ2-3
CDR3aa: CASSLSSYGSRRGQDTQYF
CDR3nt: TGTGCCAGCAGCTTATCATCATACGGGAGCAGGAGGGGCCAAGATACGCAGTATTTT

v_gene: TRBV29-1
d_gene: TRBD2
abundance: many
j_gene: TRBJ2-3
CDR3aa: CSAGLASTTDTQYF
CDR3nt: TGCAGCGCCGGACTAGCGTCGACCACAGATACGCAGTATTTT